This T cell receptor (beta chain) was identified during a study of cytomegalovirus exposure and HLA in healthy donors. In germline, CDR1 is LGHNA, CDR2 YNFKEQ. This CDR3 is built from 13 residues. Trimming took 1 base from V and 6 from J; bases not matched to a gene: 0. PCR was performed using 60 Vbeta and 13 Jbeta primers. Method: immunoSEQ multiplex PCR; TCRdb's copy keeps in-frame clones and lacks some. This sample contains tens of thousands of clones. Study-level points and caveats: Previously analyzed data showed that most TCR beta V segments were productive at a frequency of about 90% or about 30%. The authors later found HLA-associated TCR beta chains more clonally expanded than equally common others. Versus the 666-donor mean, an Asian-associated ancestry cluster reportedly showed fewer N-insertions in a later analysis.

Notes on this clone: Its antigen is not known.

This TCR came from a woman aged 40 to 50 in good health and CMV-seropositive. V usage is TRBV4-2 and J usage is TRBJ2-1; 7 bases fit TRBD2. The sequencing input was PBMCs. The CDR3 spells CASSQAGGNEQFF. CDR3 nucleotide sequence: TGTGCCAGCAGCCAAGCGGGGGGCAATGAGCAGTTCTTC.